These 14 T cell receptor beta chains originate from one sample sequenced in a study of spatial heterogeneity in lung cancer. Described time point: sample taken at primary tumor resection. No cell sorting; template was whole RNA from tumor, lung tissue or PBMC. TCRdb analysed the 5' RACE reads with MiXCR anew, one entry per CDR3 protein. The data contain 43,000 or so distinct CDR3 sequences, 6.5% to 8.5% of them singletons. Source: PBMCs, taken at surgery. The receptors were gathered from a female donor with early-stage non-small cell lung cancer.

This clonotype occurred many times. This chain uses TRBV20-1 with TRBJ1-1; D possibly corresponds to TRBD1 (5 bases). The CDR3 consists of 12 residues. Germline lookup yields CDR1 DFQATT and CDR2 SNEGSKA (reference sequence). The CDR3 sequence: CRPGLGNTEAFF. The CDR3 DNA reads TGCAGGCCAGGGTTGGGGAACACTGAAGCTTTCTTT.

This clonotype was observed at least ten times. In DNA form, the CDR3 reads TGTGCCAGCAGTTACAGGGGACAAGCTTTCTTT. The encoded protein is CASSYRGQAFF. The V gene is TRBV6-2 or TRBV6-3, the J gene TRBJ1-1; D possibly corresponds to TRBD1 (5 bases). Germline assignment: CDR1 MNHEY and CDR2 SVGEGT. The V gene lost 2 bases and the J gene lost 9 bases, with 7 bases spanning the gap. The CDR3 spans 11 residues.

This clonotype was found a few times. The chain couples TRBV11-2 to TRBJ2-3; D not resolved. The V gene's germline CDR1 is SGHAT and CDR2 FQNNGV. V gave up 5 bases and J gave up 2 bases, with 11 bases separating them. This CDR3 is 14 amino acids long. CDR3 residues: CASSVVFTTDTQYF. CDR3 coding DNA: TGTGCCAGCAGCGTTGTTTTCACCACAGATACGCAGTATTTT.

In this sample, this clonotype turned up a few times. J is TRBJ2-5 and V is TRBV6-2 or TRBV6-3, with D hard to call. This CDR3 is 12 amino acids long. Germline V gene data show CDR1 as MNHEY and CDR2 as SVGEGT. V was cut by 2 bases and J by 1 base, with 2 bases left in between. In DNA form, the CDR3 reads TGTGCCAGCAGTTACCCCCAAGAGACCCAGTACTTC. As protein: CASSYPQETQYF.

This clonotype was counted many times. The gene calls are TRBV20-1 and TRBJ2-1; no clear D. This CDR3 contains 12 residues. Germline values: CDR1 DFQATT, CDR2 SNEGSKA (reference sequence). Trimming cost V 3 bases and J 3 bases, with 6 bases left between them. Here the CDR3 DNA reads TGCAGTGCTAGTACGGGCTACAATGAGCAGTTCTTC. Amino acid sequence: CSASTGYNEQFF.

This clonotype was counted many times. This chain links TRBV27 with TRBJ2-5; D uncertain. V lost 2 bases and J lost 2, with 9 bases in between. The CDR3 runs 14 residues. Germline V gene lookup returns CDR1 MNHEY and CDR2 SMNVEV (reference sequence). The CDR3 region is CASSLPRRQETQYF. The CDR3 DNA follows: TGTGCCAGCAGTTTACCCAGGAGACAAGAGACCCAGTACTTC.

This clonotype was picked up many times. The chain combines TRBV5-5 with TRBJ1-6; the D gene is possibly TRBD1 (5 bases). V shed 4 bases and J shed 9 bases, with 8 bases lying between them. Germline V gives CDR1 SGHKS, CDR2 YYEKEE (reference sequence). The CDR3 is made up of 12 amino acids. The chain's CDR3 is CASSTTVSPLHF. CDR3 coding DNA: TGTGCCAGCAGCACGACAGTTTCACCCCTCCACTTT.

This clonotype has ten or more counts. V gene TRBV18 combines with J gene TRBJ1-4, with 8 bases matching TRBD1. Trimming at V came to 6 bases and at J to 8 bases, leaving 8 bases not matched to a gene. CDR1 KGHSH and CDR2 LQKENI come from the germline V gene. The CDR3 extends over 14 amino acids. DNA for the CDR3: TGTGCCAGCTCCCCCGGGACAGGACCAGAAAAACTGTTTTTT. It translates to CASSPGTGPEKLFF.

This clonotype was seen a few times. The chain combines TRBV4-3 with TRBJ2-1; no clear D. The length of the CDR3 is 11 residues. V lost 2 bases to trimming and J lost 8 bases, with 4 bases between them. Germline V gene lookup returns CDR1 LGHNA and CDR2 YSLEER. CDR3 amino acids: CASSQSDEQFF. CDR3 DNA: TGCGCCAGCAGCCAAAGCGATGAGCAGTTCTTC.

This clonotype was seen repeatedly, ten times or more. The chain joins TRBV9 to TRBJ2-3; no clear D. Germline values: CDR1 SGDLS, CDR2 YYNGEE. V gave up 0 bases and J gave up 1 base, with 6 bases separating them. CDR3 size: 14 residues. CDR3 region: CASSVGSRTDTQYF. In nucleotides, the CDR3 is TGTGCCAGCAGCGTAGGCTCACGCACAGATACGCAGTATTTT.

DNA of the CDR3: TGCAGTGGCCTTTTTGAAGAGCAGTTCTTC. As protein: CSGLFEEQFF. The chain employs TRBV20-1 and TRBJ2-1; no reliable D call. The V end was cut by 7 bases, the J end by 10 bases, with 11 bases between. The germline V gene encodes CDR1 DFQATT and CDR2 SNEGSKA (reference sequence). The CDR3 totals 10 residues.

This clonotype occurred many times. The V and J genes are TRBV27 and TRBJ2-7, with 7 bases matching TRBD1. Germline CDR1 MNHEY, CDR2 SMNVEV (reference sequence). V gave up 5 bases and J gave up 2 bases; unmatched junction bases: 6. CDR3 size: 14 residues. CDR3 coding DNA: TGTGCCAGCAGTCCAGGGGGTAGGGCCTACGAGCAGTACTTC. This translates into CASSPGGRAYEQYF.

This clonotype was counted at least ten times. The gene calls are TRBV20-1 and TRBJ1-5, with D maybe TRBD1 (5 bases). V gave up 5 bases and J gave up 5 bases, with 16 bases separating them. This CDR3 has 14 amino acids. From germline, CDR1 is DFQATT and CDR2 SNEGSKA (reference sequence). CDR3 sequence reads: CSAWPRDRDQPQHF. The CDR3 nucleotides are TGCAGTGCTTGGCCCAGGGATCGGGATCAGCCCCAGCATTTT.

This clonotype has a handful of counts. This chain uses TRBV6-6 with TRBJ1-5; no definite D call. V was trimmed by 6 bases and J by 4 bases, leaving 4 bases between them. The CDR3 covers 11 residues. Germline V gene data show CDR1 as MNHNY and CDR2 as SVGAGI (reference sequence). The CDR3 protein is CASRENQPQHF. CDR3 nucleotide sequence: TGTGCCAGCAGGGAGAATCAGCCCCAGCATTTT.